Listed below are T cell receptor beta chains from one sample, sequenced in a study of blood T cell repertoires in COVID-19. Clones were read by immunoSEQ multiplex PCR, and TCRdb kept only the in-frame ones, dropping some. Among just over 60,000 clones, under 80% were seen once, and the ten largest hold around a sixth. Material: peripheral blood. These receptors all come from a man aged 60-69 years with acute or convalescent COVID-19. CDR3s include the opening cysteine and the closing phenylalanine or tryptophan. The order of the fields is D gene, J gene, V gene, clone size, CDR3 DNA, CDR3 protein. A D gene is named only where the DNA matches it firmly. For some rows the clone size is stated as once, few or many, or as a class when expanded; others skip it.

D: TRBD1
J: TRBJ2-3
V: TRBV24-1
size: NA
DNA: TGTGCCATCGCCCCCGGGACAGGGCACACAGATACGCAGTATTTT
CDR3: CAIAPGTGHTDTQYF

D: NA
J: TRBJ2-7
V: TRBV4-1
size: NA
DNA: TGCGCCAGCAGCACCAGGGATGGAAACTCCGAGCAGTACTTC
CDR3: CASSTRDGNSEQYF

D: TRBD1
J: TRBJ1-4
V: TRBV19
size: NA
DNA: TGTGCCAGTAGGGAAGGGGGCAAGGGTGAAAAACTGTTTTTT
CDR3: CASREGGKGEKLFF

D: NA
J: TRBJ2-3
V: TRBV5-1
size: NA
DNA: TGCGCCAGCAGCTTCCACGGAGGAGATACGCAGTATTTT
CDR3: CASSFHGGDTQYF

D: TRBD1
J: TRBJ2-1
V: TRBV28
size: NA
DNA: TGTGCCAGCAGTTCAGGGGACAGGGGGCTGGGTGAGCAGTTCTTC
CDR3: CASSSGDRGLGEQFF

D: TRBD1
J: TRBJ1-6
V: TRBV19
size: NA
DNA: TGTGCCAGTACCCTACTCGGACAGGGGAGTTCACCCCTCCACTTT
CDR3: CASTLLGQGSSPLHF

D: NA
J: TRBJ1-1
V: TRBV11-2
size: once
DNA: TGTGCCAGCAGCTCCTTAAGGCGGGGGGCCGCTGAAGCTTTCTTT
CDR3: CASSSLRRGAAEAFF

D: TRBD2
J: TRBJ2-7
V: TRBV13
size: NA
DNA: TGTGCCAGCAGCTTGGGACTAGCGGACTCCTACGAGCAGTACTTC
CDR3: CASSLGLADSYEQYF

D: NA
J: TRBJ1-1
V: TRBV7-3
size: once
DNA: TGTGCCAGCAGCTTGCCGGGAGGTGAAACTGAAGCTTTCTTT
CDR3: CASSLPGGETEAFF

D: TRBD1
J: TRBJ1-4
V: TRBV19
size: NA
DNA: TGTGCCAGTAGTAGAGAGACAGGGACTAATGAAAAACTGTTTTTT
CDR3: CASSRETGTNEKLFF

D: NA
J: TRBJ1-2
V: TRBV25-1
size: few
DNA: TGTGCCAGCAGCAGGGGAAAATATGGCTACACCTTC
CDR3: CASSRGKYGYTF

D: NA
J: TRBJ1-6
V: TRBV27
size: few
DNA: TGTGCCAGCAGTCCTGGACACACTAATAATTCACCCCTCCACTTT
CDR3: CASSPGHTNNSPLHF

D: NA
J: TRBJ1-2
V: TRBV24-1
size: NA
DNA: TGTGCCACCAGTGATTTCCCGCAGGGCGGCTACACCTTC
CDR3: CATSDFPQGGYTF

D: TRBD2
J: TRBJ2-3
V: TRBV11-2
size: NA
DNA: TGTGCCAGCAGCTCAGGACTAGCGCACACAGATACGCAGTATTTT
CDR3: CASSSGLAHTDTQYF

D: TRBD2
J: TRBJ2-1
V: TRBV28
size: NA
DNA: TGTGCCAGCAGTTTACCCCAGACTAGCGGGAGTCGAAATGAGCAGTTCTTC
CDR3: CASSLPQTSGSRNEQFF

D: NA
J: TRBJ1-5
V: TRBV10-3
size: NA
DNA: TGTGCCATCAGTGGGGCGAACAATCAGCCCCAGCATTTT
CDR3: CAISGANNQPQHF

D: NA
J: TRBJ1-1
V: TRBV11-1
size: NA
DNA: TGTGCCAGCAGCTTATACCCCGGGTCGGAGAACACTGAAGCTTTCTTT
CDR3: CASSLYPGSENTEAFF

D: NA
J: TRBJ2-7
V: TRBV11-3
size: NA
DNA: TGTGCCAGCAGCTTAAGGGGCTACGAGCAGTACTTC
CDR3: CASSLRGYEQYF